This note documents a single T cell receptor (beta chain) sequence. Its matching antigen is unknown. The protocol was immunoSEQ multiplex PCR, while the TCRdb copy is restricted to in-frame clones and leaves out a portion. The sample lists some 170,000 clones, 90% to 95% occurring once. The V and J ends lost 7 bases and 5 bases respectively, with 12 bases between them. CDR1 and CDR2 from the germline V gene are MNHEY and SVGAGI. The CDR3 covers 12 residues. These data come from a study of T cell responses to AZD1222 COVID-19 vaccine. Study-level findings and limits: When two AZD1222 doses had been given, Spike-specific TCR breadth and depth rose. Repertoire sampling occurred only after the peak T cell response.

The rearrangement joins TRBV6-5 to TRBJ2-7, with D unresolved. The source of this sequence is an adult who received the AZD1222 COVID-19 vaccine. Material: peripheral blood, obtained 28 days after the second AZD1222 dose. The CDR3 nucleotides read TGTGCCAGCACCGAGGCCGTGCACGAGCAGTACTTC. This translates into CASTEAVHEQYF.